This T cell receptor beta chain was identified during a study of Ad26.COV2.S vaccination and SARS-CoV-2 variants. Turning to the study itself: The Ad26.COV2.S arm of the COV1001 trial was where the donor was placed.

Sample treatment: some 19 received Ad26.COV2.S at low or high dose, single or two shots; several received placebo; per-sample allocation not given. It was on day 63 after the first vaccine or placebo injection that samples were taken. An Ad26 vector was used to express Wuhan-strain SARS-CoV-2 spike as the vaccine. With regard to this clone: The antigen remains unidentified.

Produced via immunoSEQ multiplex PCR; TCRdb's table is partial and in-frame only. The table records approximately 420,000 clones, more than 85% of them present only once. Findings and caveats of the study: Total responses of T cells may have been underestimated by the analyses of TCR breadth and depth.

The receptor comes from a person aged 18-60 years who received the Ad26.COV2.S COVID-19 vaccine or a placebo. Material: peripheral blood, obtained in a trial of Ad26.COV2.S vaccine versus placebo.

CDR3 bases: TGTGCCAGTAGCGACAGGGGTGGGGACACTGAAGCTTTCTTT. This gives the protein CASSDRGGDTEAFF. The V and J genes are TRBV19 and TRBJ1-1; the match to TRBD1 covers 8 bases. Losses at the gene ends were 6 bases for V and 3 bases for J; bases not matched to a gene: 6. CDR1 LNHDA and CDR2 SQIVND come from the germline V gene (reference sequence). There are 14 residues in the CDR3.